This T cell receptor (beta chain) was identified during a study of blood T cell repertoires in COVID-19. Study context: Both acute and convalescent COVID-19 samples were obtained from the United States, Italy and Spain. PBMCs, B-cell-depleted T cells, or T cells were the source of the cDNA or gDNA that made up the material.

In the authors' workflow: For nucleated cells, counts were estimated from reference gene primer amplification. This table comes from immunoSEQ multiplex PCR, and its TCRdb copy is limited to in-frame clones, with some not included. V and J calls and clone size are copied from that table; D and trimming were computed from the DNA. The sample holds approximately 220,000 clones, 65% to 85% seen once. The V gene's germline CDR1 is SGHAT and CDR2 FQNNGV. V lost 8 bases to trimming and J lost 1 base, with 15 bases between them. CDR3 length: 14 residues. The chain employs TRBV11-2 and TRBJ2-7; TRBD2 might be the D (5 bases). This clonotype originated in a woman between 50 and 59 years old with acute or convalescent COVID-19. The material sequenced was peripheral blood. The CDR3 protein is CASGGGTLSYEQYF. CDR3 in DNA: TGTGCCAGCGGAGGCGGAACCCTTTCCTACGAGCAGTACTTC.